These 12 T cell receptor beta chains were all obtained from the same sample, sequenced in a study of cytomegalovirus exposure and HLA in healthy donors. PCR used 60 Vbeta primers and 13 Jbeta primers. Assay: immunoSEQ multiplex PCR; the TCRdb copy retains only in-frame clones and omits some. The sample includes about 150,000 clones, 9.4% seen only once; the top ten take 1.5% to 2%. Sequenced material: PBMCs. These receptors were taken from a male donor in good health and CMV-seronegative.

The table lists this clone with a few counts. The chain employs TRBV4-1 and TRBJ2-7; no clear D gene. Germline V gives CDR1 MGHRA, CDR2 YSYEKL. The length of the CDR3 is 16 residues. Trimming shortened V by 0 bases and J by 2 bases, and 14 bases separated the two germline ends. The CDR3 here is CASSQDPLGSPYEQYF. In nucleotides, the CDR3 is TGCGCCAGCAGCCAAGACCCCTTGGGTAGCCCCTACGAGCAGTACTTC.

J is TRBJ1-1 and V is TRBV7-9, with D uncertain. The CDR3 runs to 15 residues. The germline CDR1 and CDR2 sequences are SEHNR and FQNEAQ (reference sequence). V shed 1 base and J shed 0 bases, with 9 bases lying between them. The CDR3 loop reads CASSLERGVNTEAFF. In DNA form, the CDR3 reads TGTGCCAGCAGCTTAGAGCGAGGAGTGAACACTGAAGCTTTCTTT.

A note on this clone: This same CDR3 is encoded by further DNA sequences in the sample. The chain is built from TRBV18 and TRBJ1-1; 9 positions agree with TRBD1. The V and J ends lost 6 bases and 4 bases, in that order; junction bases with no gene match: 3. Germline lookup yields CDR1 KGHSH and CDR2 LQKENI. CDR3 length equals 13 residues. The CDR3 loop reads CASSPDRGTEAFF. Here the CDR3 DNA reads TGTGCCAGCTCTCCGGACAGGGGCACTGAAGCTTTCTTT. Complete variable domain (other parts from reference TRBV18 and TRBJ1-1): NAGVMQNPRHLVRRRGQEARLRCSPMKGHSHVYWYRQLPEEGLKFMVYLQKENIIDESGMPKERFSAEFPKEGPSILRIQQVVRGDSAAYFCASSPDRGTEAFFGQGTRLTVV.

The chain has TRBV5-4 and TRBJ2-3; 8 bases match TRBD2. The ends lost 1 base at V and 6 bases at J; junction bases unmatched: 4. CDR1 SGHNT and CDR2 YYREEE come from the germline V gene (reference sequence). The CDR3 is 14 amino acids. Here the CDR3 reads CASSLTSGPDTQYF. CDR3 coding DNA: TGTGCCAGCAGCTTGACTAGCGGTCCGGATACGCAGTATTTT.

This clone showed up just a few times. The gene calls are TRBV5-6 and TRBJ2-1; 11 bases are shared with TRBD2. Trimming at V came to 4 bases and at J to 7 bases, leaving 7 bases not matched to a gene. Germline CDR1 reads SGHDT; CDR2 reads YYEEEE. The CDR3 extends over 15 amino acids. As DNA, the CDR3 is TGTGCCAGCAGCCCCGGACTAGCGGGCCATAATGAGCAGTTCTTC. Translating gives CASSPGLAGHNEQFF.

This clone was detected a few times. V gene TRBV19 combines with J gene TRBJ1-2; possible D gene TRBD1, 6 bases. The germline V gene encodes CDR1 LNHDA and CDR2 SQIVND (reference sequence). Trimming shortened V by 8 bases and J by 7 bases, and 20 bases separated the two germline ends. CDR3 size: 14 residues. The CDR3 region is CASRTARGLGGYTF. The CDR3 DNA is TGTGCCAGTCGAACGGCGCGGGGGCTAGGTGGCTACACCTTC. The full variable domain, completed using reference TRBV19 and TRBJ1-2, is DGGITQSPKYLFRKEGQNVTLSCEQNLNHDAMYWYRQDPGQGLRLIYYSQIVNDFQKGDIAEGYSVSREKKESFPLTVTSAQKNPTAFYLCASRTARGLGGYTFGSGTRLTVV.

The chain uses TRBV10-3 and TRBJ1-5; tentative D call: TRBD1 (5 bases). This CDR3 spans 13 amino acids. V was trimmed by 6 bases and J by 0 bases, leaving 6 bases between them. Germline-derived CDR1 and CDR2 are ENHRY and SYGVKD. The CDR3 nucleotides are TGTGCCATCAGCGACAGTAGCAATCAGCCCCAGCATTTT. This encodes CAISDSSNQPQHF.

This clone turned up a few times. The chain uses TRBV4-3 and TRBJ2-7; 8 bases agree with TRBD2. This CDR3 is built from 16 residues. CDR1 is LGHNA, CDR2 YSLEER, per germline. After removal of 1 base from V and 4 bases from J, the junction contained 9 bases not matched to a gene. The CDR3 loop reads CASSQAASGSAYEQYF. The DNA of the CDR3 is TGCGCCAGCAGCCAAGCCGCCAGCGGGAGTGCGTACGAGCAGTACTTC.

The chain uses TRBV9 and TRBJ1-1, with D unresolved. Germline V gene sequence: CDR1 SGDLS, CDR2 YYNGEE. Trimming pared 0 bases from V and 4 bases from J, leaving 13 bases between. The CDR3 is 15 residues long. The CDR3 is CASSVVKSRGTEAFF. The CDR3 bases are TGTGCCAGCAGCGTAGTGAAATCCCGGGGCACTGAAGCTTTCTTT.

This chain links TRBV2 with TRBJ2-2, with TRBD2 as a possible D gene (6 bases). V lost 6 bases and J lost 4, with 15 bases in between. The CDR3 is 15 residues long. Germline CDR1 and CDR2: SNHLY and FYNNEI. CDR3 sequence reads: CASRYRTTSTGELFF. The CDR3 DNA is TGTGCCAGCAGATACAGGACTACGTCCACCGGGGAGCTGTTTTTT.

This sequence joins TRBV7-2 and TRBJ2-2, with 10 bases aligning to TRBD1. Trimming cost V 2 bases and J 7 bases; bases outside gene matches: 7. This CDR3 spans 16 amino acids. Germline loops: CDR1 SGHTA, CDR2 FQGNSA. This CDR3 is CASSLLTGGRGGELFF. DNA of the CDR3: TGTGCCAGCAGCTTATTGACAGGGGGCAGAGGCGGGGAGCTGTTTTTT.

This clone was found once. This rearrangement joins TRBV5-1 to TRBJ1-1; D uncertain. Germline V gives CDR1 SGHRS, CDR2 YFSETQ. This CDR3 is 15 amino acids long. V lost 5 bases and J lost 0, with 14 bases in between. In DNA form, the CDR3 reads TGCGCCAGCAGACCTACCCTAAAGCTGAACACTGAAGCTTTCTTT. It encodes CASRPTLKLNTEAFF.